A selection of T cell receptor beta chains follows, all from one sample in a study of T-cell reconstitution after alpha-beta-depleted transplantation in children. TCRdb called the PCR reads again in MiXCR, with one record for every CDR3 protein. The repertoire holds about 600,000 distinct CDR3 sequences, with more than 20% as singletons. Sequences were derived from PBMCs, mostly from graft donor cells, sampled 360 days after TCRalphabeta/CD19-depleted stem cell transplant. Receptors originate from a boy under three years old who had a stem cell transplant for acute myeloid leukemia, so the T cells may come from the graft donor. Each CDR3 is given with its conserved first and last residue. The D gene is left open where the match is weak. Size tells how often a clone was seen (once, few, many) or the class of an expanded clone, and some rows leave it out.

D	V	J	size	CDR3	DNA
-	TRBV29-1	TRBJ2-7	many	CSVGSGASYEQYF	TGCAGCGTTGGATCTGGGGCATCCTACGAGCAGTACTTC
-	TRBV6-5	TRBJ2-1	few	CASRNRGNEQFF	TGTGCCAGCAGAAACAGAGGTAATGAGCAGTTCTTC
-	TRBV7-2	TRBJ2-1	-	CASSEQTGSSYNEQFF	TGTGCCAGCAGCGAACAAACAGGGAGCTCCTACAATGAGCAGTTCTTC
-	TRBV20-1	TRBJ1-4	many	CSAPDSTNEKLFF	TGCAGTGCCCCCGACAGCACTAATGAAAAACTGTTTTTT
TRBD1	TRBV20-1	TRBJ2-2	-	CSARPGGTGELFF	TGCAGTGCTAGACCAGGGGGCACCGGGGAGCTGTTTTTT
TRBD2	TRBV12-3/TRBV12-4	TRBJ2-3	-	CASSFTAGGLASTDTQYF	TGTGCCAGCAGTTTCACAGCGGGGGGGCTGGCTAGCACAGATACGCAGTATTTT
TRBD2	TRBV6-1	TRBJ2-3	many	CASSKQRGGPDTQYF	TGTGCCAGCAGCAAACAGCGGGGGGGCCCAGATACGCAGTATTTT
-	TRBV5-1	TRBJ2-7	-	CASSLGELGANEQYF	TGCGCCAGCAGCTTGGGAGAGTTGGGGGCCAACGAGCAGTACTTC
-	TRBV20-1	TRBJ1-5	few	CSASFGLSGNQPQHF	TGCAGTGCTAGTTTCGGGCTATCCGGCAATCAGCCCCAGCATTTT
-	TRBV9	TRBJ2-1	many	CASSVAPDSYNEQFF	TGTGCCAGCAGCGTAGCCCCGGACTCCTACAATGAGCAGTTCTTC
-	TRBV6-1	TRBJ2-1	few	CASRPLGTNEQFF	TGTGCCAGCAGGCCCCTTGGGACCAATGAGCAGTTCTTC
-	TRBV20-1	TRBJ2-3	-	CSAPVAYTQYF	TGCAGCGCTCCCGTGGCCTATACGCAGTATTTT
-	TRBV20-1	TRBJ1-2	-	CSARERSYGYTF	TGCAGTGCTAGGGAGAGGAGCTATGGCTACACCTTC
TRBD1	TRBV29-1	TRBJ2-3	many	CSVEGTGLTDTQYF	TGCAGCGTTGAAGGGACAGGGTTAACAGATACGCAGTATTTT
TRBD1	TRBV30	TRBJ1-2	many	CAWTDGTAYGYTF	TGTGCCTGGACCGATGGGACAGCCTATGGCTACACCTTC
-	TRBV5-1	TRBJ1-1	many	CASSLFRAENTEAFF	TGCGCCAGCAGCCTGTTCCGGGCCGAGAACACTGAAGCTTTCTTT
-	TRBV20-1	TRBJ1-5	-	CSATGGLSNQPQHF	TGCAGTGCTACCGGGGGACTTAGCAATCAGCCCCAGCATTTT
-	TRBV21-1	TRBJ1-3	many	CASSRSGQLSSGNTIYF	TGTGCCAGCAGCAGGTCGGGACAGTTGAGCTCTGGAAACACCATATATTTT
-	TRBV6-2/TRBV6-3	TRBJ2-1	many	CASSYGQGGGTYNEQFF	TGTGCCAGCAGTTACGGCCAGGGAGGGGGTACCTACAATGAGCAGTTCTTC
TRBD1	TRBV9	TRBJ2-1	-	CASSHRGLGEQFF	TGTGCCAGCAGCCACAGGGGTTTGGGTGAGCAGTTCTTC
TRBD1	TRBV12-3/TRBV12-4	TRBJ2-7	-	CASGRTGHKYEQYF	TGTGCCAGCGGCCGGACAGGGCACAAATACGAGCAGTACTTC
TRBD2	TRBV29-1	TRBJ2-5	many	CSVDPPRGVETQYF	TGCAGCGTTGATCCCCCGCGGGGGGTTGAGACCCAGTACTTC
TRBD1	TRBV12-3/TRBV12-4	TRBJ2-5	many	CASSFNDRGPPETQYF	TGTGCCAGCAGTTTTAATGATAGGGGGCCGCCGGAGACCCAGTACTTC
-	TRBV4-1	TRBJ2-5	-	CASSQEGRNQETQYF	TGCGCCAGCAGCCAAGAGGGACGTAACCAAGAGACCCAGTACTTC
-	TRBV12-5	TRBJ2-7	-	CASGFLVSGRIYEQYF	TGTGCTAGTGGTTTCTTGGTATCCGGTAGGATCTACGAGCAGTACTTC
-	TRBV28	TRBJ1-2	many	CASSLKPDSYGYTF	TGTGCCAGCAGTTTGAAGCCGGATTCCTATGGCTACACCTTC
TRBD1	TRBV6-2/TRBV6-3	TRBJ2-3	many	CASSYSIIEGQGTDTQYF	TGTGCCAGCAGTTACTCGATCATTGAGGGACAGGGCACAGATACGCAGTATTTT
TRBD2	TRBV20-1	TRBJ2-3	many	CSARVSGTSSDTQYF	TGCAGTGCCAGGGTATCCGGGACTAGCTCAGATACGCAGTATTTT
TRBD1	TRBV3-1	TRBJ1-4	-	CASSFTGTGDEKLFF	TGTGCCAGCAGCTTCACCGGGACAGGGGATGAAAAACTGTTTTTT
-	TRBV20-1	TRBJ1-1	-	CSARVPGLNTEAFF	TGCAGTGCTAGAGTTCCAGGGTTAAACACTGAAGCTTTCTTT
TRBD2	TRBV30	TRBJ2-5	-	CAWGRASGGQETQYF	TGTGCCTGGGGACGAGCTAGCGGGGGGCAAGAGACCCAGTACTTC
TRBD2	TRBV5-1	TRBJ2-3	many	CASSLAGGGTDTQYF	TGCGCCAGCAGCTTAGCGGGGGGCGGCACAGATACGCAGTATTTT
TRBD2	TRBV4-3	TRBJ2-7	-	CASSQDSGGNYEQYF	TGCGCCAGCAGCCAAGATAGCGGGGGGAACTACGAGCAGTACTTC
-	TRBV6-5	TRBJ1-1	-	CASSYVWGHEAFF	TGTGCCAGCAGTTACGTTTGGGGGCATGAAGCTTTCTTT
-	TRBV20-1	TRBJ1-1	-	CSARDGSQGFEGAFF	TGCAGTGCTAGAGACGGTTCACAGGGTTTTGAGGGAGCTTTCTTT
TRBD1	TRBV29-1	TRBJ1-1	-	CSVRDPWTGLNTEAFF	TGCAGCGTTCGGGACCCCTGGACAGGCCTGAACACTGAAGCTTTCTTT
-	TRBV6-2/TRBV6-3	TRBJ2-7	-	CASTDLETYEQYF	TGTGCCAGCACGGACTTGGAGACCTACGAGCAGTACTTC
-	TRBV10-3	TRBJ2-3	few	CAIRRSPSTDTQYF	TGTGCCATCAGAAGGAGTCCTAGCACAGATACGCAGTATTTT
-	TRBV10-3	TRBJ1-2	-	CAISAEGNYGYTF	TGTGCCATCAGTGCGGAGGGGAACTATGGCTACACCTTC
TRBD1	TRBV25-1	TRBJ1-2	-	CASTPGQGNYGYTF	TGTGCCAGCACCCCGGGACAGGGAAACTATGGCTACACCTTC
TRBD1	TRBV5-1	TRBJ2-1	many	CASSFGTGGPYNEQFF	TGCGCCAGCAGCTTCGGTACAGGGGGCCCCTACAATGAGCAGTTCTTC
-	TRBV2	TRBJ2-3	few	CARQLYSSTDTQYF	TGTGCCCGCCAGCTTTACTCTAGCACAGATACGCAGTATTTT
TRBD2	TRBV24-1	TRBJ2-2	-	CATSDMGLADTGELFF	TGTGCCACCAGTGATATGGGACTAGCGGACACCGGGGAGCTGTTTTTT
-	TRBV7-2	TRBJ2-7	many	CASSLAYGADYEQYF	TGTGCCAGCAGCTTAGCGTACGGGGCGGATTACGAGCAGTACTTC
-	TRBV13	TRBJ1-1	-	CASTTGLGAFF	TGTGCCAGCACAACAGGGCTGGGAGCTTTCTTT
TRBD1	TRBV12-3/TRBV12-4	TRBJ1-1	few	CASRVQTGIAEAFF	TGTGCCAGCAGGGTTCAGACAGGGATAGCTGAAGCTTTCTTT
-	TRBV21-1	TRBJ2-3	many	CASSSTVFTDTQYF	TGTGCCAGCAGCTCGACAGTTTTCACAGATACGCAGTATTTT
-	TRBV11-3	TRBJ1-2	few	CASSHWEVPLTGSRNYGYTF	TGTGCCAGCAGCCATTGGGAGGTTCCACTAACAGGGTCAAGAAACTATGGCTACACCTTC
-	TRBV5-5	TRBJ2-1	many	CASSFLAIQENEQFF	TGTGCCAGCAGCTTCCTAGCGATACAGGAAAATGAGCAGTTCTTC